These 25 T cell receptor beta chains were sequenced from one sample in a study of cytomegalovirus exposure and HLA in healthy donors. The PCR contained 60 Vbeta and 13 Jbeta primers. TCRdb keeps only in-frame clones here, not all; method: immunoSEQ multiplex PCR. The table lists tens of thousands of clones, around 83% of them singletons. Specimen: PBMCs. The receptors originated from a human donor in good health.

The V gene is TRBV29-1, the J gene TRBJ2-3; D may be TRBD2 (6 bases). The CDR3 loop spans 14 amino acids. V lost 5 bases to trimming and J lost 3 bases, with 15 bases between them. From germline, CDR1 is SQVTM and CDR2 ANQGSEA. The CDR3 region is CSVLFRRETDTQYF. The CDR3 nucleotides are TGCAGCGTTCTATTTAGGAGGGAGACAGATACGCAGTATTTT.

As for this clone: The germline gene is not matched at one end of the junction; a read error may be the cause. The rearrangement joins TRBV7-9 to TRBJ1-5; TRBD1 might be the D (6 bases). CDR1 and CDR2 (germline): SEHNR, FQNEAQ (reference sequence). The CDR3 extends over 14 amino acids. Written as DNA, the CDR3 is TGTTCCAGCACCAGGGGCGACTCCAATCAGCCCCAGCATTTT. Its translation is CSSTRGDSNQPQHF.

The V call is TRBV6-5, the J call TRBJ1-1; D is ambiguous. This CDR3 region has 14 residues. Trimming took off 2 bases at V and 2 bases at J, with 9 bases between the two ends. CDR1 is MNHEY and CDR2 is SVGAGI in the germline V gene. The CDR3 DNA follows: TGTGCCAGCAGTTACGATTCAGTCAACACTGAAGCTTTCTTT. Its protein is CASSYDSVNTEAFF.

The rearrangement links TRBV6-4 to TRBJ2-3; D is possibly TRBD2 (6 bases). Trimming cost V 5 bases and J 7 bases, with 10 bases left between them. The CDR3 is 12 residues long. The germline CDR1 and CDR2 sequences are MRHNA and SNTAGT. The CDR3 region has the DNA TGTGCCAGCAGTCCGGAGGGGAATACGCAGTATTTT. Its translation: CASSPEGNTQYF.

The V and J genes are TRBV11-2 and TRBJ2-5; 9 positions agree with TRBD1. Matching the DNA end better, TRBJ2-7 makes the J call doubtful. Germline-derived CDR1 and CDR2 are SGHAT and FQNNGV. This CDR3 comprises 15 residues. The CDR3 loop is CASSLVGTGFYEQYF. The CDR3 DNA follows: TGTGCCAGCAGCTTAGTCGGGACAGGGTTTTACGAGCAGTACTTC.

This clone occurred a few times. V and J are TRBV6-1 and TRBJ1-6, with TRBD1 matching 7 bases. CDR1 is MNHNS, CDR2 SASEGT, per germline. V dropped 5 bases and J dropped 4; count of bases not matched to a gene: 2. There are 14 residues in the CDR3. Written as DNA, the CDR3 is TGTGCCAGCAGTTTGACAGGGTATAATTCACCCCTCCACTTT. Amino acids: CASSLTGYNSPLHF.

The count of this clone is one. The chain joins TRBV18 to TRBJ1-1; no clear D. The CDR3 runs 12 residues. Germline CDR1 reads KGHSH; CDR2 reads LQKENI. V lost 5 bases to trimming and J lost 3 bases, with 7 bases between them. In nucleotides, the CDR3 is TGTGCCAGCTCAGAGGATGACACTGAAGCTTTCTTT. It encodes CASSEDDTEAFF.

The V and J genes are TRBV27 and TRBJ2-3, with TRBD2 matching over 8 bases. V dropped 5 bases and J dropped 2; count of bases not matched to a gene: 12. This CDR3 region has 17 residues. Germline CDR1 is MNHEY and CDR2 is SMNVEV (reference sequence). CDR3 in amino acids: CASSLDKAGAYTDTQYF. CDR3 in DNA: TGTGCCAGCAGTCTTGATAAAGCGGGGGCCTACACAGATACGCAGTATTTT.

J is TRBJ2-3 and V is TRBV9, with D possibly being TRBD2 (6 bases). The V gene lost 4 bases and the J gene lost 2 bases, with 17 bases spanning the gap. The CDR3 spans 16 residues. CDR1 is SGDLS and CDR2 is YYNGEE in the germline V gene. CDR3 in DNA: TGTGCCAGCAGCCATCCTAGCGCGCACTACACAGATACGCAGTATTTT. Amino acid sequence: CASSHPSAHYTDTQYF.

The chain couples TRBV7-6 to TRBJ2-3; D unclear. Germline CDR1 reads SGHVS; CDR2 reads FNYEAQ. Trimming removed 5 bases at V and 5 bases at J, with 11 bases between. The CDR3 covers 13 residues. DNA of the CDR3: TGTGCCAGCAGCCGTGGGCAGAAAGATACGCAGTATTTT. This codes for CASSRGQKDTQYF. Complete variable domain (other parts from reference TRBV7-6 and TRBJ2-3): GAGVSQSPRYKVTKRGQDVALRCDPISGHVSLYWYRQALGQGPEFLTYFNYEAQQDKSGLPNDRFSAERPEGSISTLTIQRTEQRDSAMYRCASSRGQKDTQYFGPGTRLTVL.

The chain carries TRBV27 and TRBJ2-5; D is perhaps TRBD2 (5 bases). V lost 4 bases and J lost 2, with 23 bases in between. The germline CDR1 and CDR2 sequences are MNHEY and SMNVEV (reference sequence). This CDR3 region has 18 residues. Written as DNA, the CDR3 is TGTGCCAGCAGTTGGTTATCTCCCGGGATCCCCACGCAAGAGACCCAGTACTTC. Protein: CASSWLSPGIPTQETQYF.

The CDR3 sequence: CASSKVPSGTSGTVVPYNEQFF. Here the CDR3 DNA reads TGTGCCAGCAGCAAAGTCCCTTCCGGGACTAGCGGTACCGTGGTCCCCTACAATGAGCAGTTCTTC. This chain uses TRBV21-1 with TRBJ2-1; the table names TRBD2, a call not compared with the DNA. TRBV21-1 is annotated as a pseudogene. The CDR3 is 22 amino acids.

V usage is TRBV6-5 and J usage is TRBJ2-1, with TRBD2 identical over 8 bases. Looked up from germline, CDR1 is MNHEY and CDR2 is SVGAGI. CDR3 size: 15 residues. V lost 5 bases, J lost 0 bases, and 3 bases stayed unmatched. The CDR3 loop reads CASSRGLASYNEQFF. CDR3 bases: TGTGCCAGCAGTCGCGGACTAGCCTCCTACAATGAGCAGTTCTTC.

This clone occurred a few times. The genes are TRBV28 and TRBJ2-3, with a tentative D call TRBD1 (6 bases). Between the trimmed V and J ends, which lost 10 bases and 2 bases, there was a span of 19 bases. CDR3 length: 15 residues. CDR1 is MDHEN and CDR2 is SYDVKM in the germline V gene. CDR3 protein: CATEGRQGYTDTQYF. CDR3 sequence (DNA): TGTGCCACCGAGGGGCGTCAGGGGTACACAGATACGCAGTATTTT.

The V and J genes are TRBV11-1 and TRBJ2-7; weak D call: TRBD2 (5 bases). Between the trimmed V and J ends, which lost 2 bases and 0 bases, there was a span of 14 bases. Per the germline V gene, CDR1 is SGHAT and CDR2 is FQDESV (reference sequence). The CDR3 spans 16 residues. CDR3 sequence: CASSLSSIAGSYEQYF. The CDR3 nucleotides are TGTGCCAGCAGCTTATCATCGATCGCGGGCTCCTACGAGCAGTACTTC. Full variable domain (missing parts from reference TRBV11-1 and TRBJ2-7): EAEVAQSPRYKITEKSQAVAFWCDPISGHATLYWYRQILGQGPELLVQFQDESVVDDSQLPKDRFSAERLKGVDSTLKIQPAELGDSAMYLCASSLSSIAGSYEQYFGPGTRLTVT.

V and J are TRBV19 and TRBJ2-5, with 9 bases fitting TRBD2. The J call is in doubt because the DNA end fits TRBJ2-7 better. The germline V gene has CDR1 LNHDA and CDR2 SQIVND (reference sequence). The CDR3 covers 15 residues. CDR3 nucleotide sequence: TGTGCCAGTAGTATACAAGCGGGAGGCACCTACGAGCAGTACTTC. Amino acid sequence: CASSIQAGGTYEQYF.

The chain joins TRBV5-5 to TRBJ2-3, with TRBD2 matching 8 bases. Per germline, CDR1 SGHKS and CDR2 YYEKEE (reference sequence). This CDR3 region has 15 residues. After removal of 4 bases from V and 4 bases from J, the junction contained 8 bases not matched to a gene. The CDR3 DNA sequence: TGTGCCAGCAGCCTCGGGACTAGTCTCTCAGATACGCAGTATTTT. This translates into CASSLGTSLSDTQYF. Full variable domain (missing parts from reference TRBV5-5 and TRBJ2-3): DAGVTQSPTHLIKTRGQQVTLRCSPISGHKSVSWYQQVLGQGPQFIFQYYEKEERGRGNFPDRFSARQFPNYSSELNVNALLLGDSALYLCASSLGTSLSDTQYFGPGTRLTVL.

The chain is built from TRBV10-3 and TRBJ2-1, with a possible D match to TRBD2 (6 bases). CDR3 size: 13 residues. The ends were cut back, 4 bases at V and 12 bases at J, with 16 bases in the middle. From germline, CDR1 is ENHRY and CDR2 SYGVKD. Written as DNA, the CDR3 is TGTGCCATCAGTGCAGTGGAGGGCTATGGGCAGTTCTTC. Translation gives CAISAVEGYGQFF.

The rearrangement joins TRBV5-6 to TRBJ1-2; 8 bases line up with TRBD1. This CDR3 region has 17 residues. The germline CDR1 and CDR2 sequences are SGHDT and YYEEEE. The ends lost 0 bases at V and 4 bases at J; junction bases unmatched: 11. CDR3 sequence: CASSLGSTRGLSYGYTF. The CDR3 nucleotides are TGTGCCAGCAGCTTGGGGTCGACCAGGGGGCTTAGCTATGGCTACACCTTC.

The chain has TRBV4-3 and TRBJ1-2; possible D gene TRBD1, 6 bases. In germline, CDR1 is LGHNA, CDR2 YSLEER. CDR3 length: 18 residues. V gave up 3 bases and J gave up 0 bases, with 20 bases separating them. The CDR3 DNA reads as TGCGCCAGCAGCCACACCCCCCGGCTCACAGGGACTAACTATGGCTACACCTTC. Protein sequence: CASSHTPRLTGTNYGYTF.

This chain joins TRBV29-1 and TRBJ2-5; 12 positions agree with TRBD2. The junction had 6 bases not matched to a gene; V was cut back by 6 bases and J by 4 bases. There are 14 residues in the CDR3. CDR1 is SQVTM, CDR2 ANQGSEA, per germline. The CDR3 loop is CSVLAGGGGETQYF. CDR3 bases: TGCAGCGTACTAGCGGGGGGTGGCGGAGAGACCCAGTACTTC.

J is TRBJ1-1 and V is TRBV6-1; D perhaps matches TRBD1 (6 bases). The CDR3 sequence is 14 residues long. Germline V gene data show CDR1 as MNHNS and CDR2 as SASEGT. With 0 bases removed from V and 9 bases from J, the gap between germline ends came to 14 bases. CDR3 residues: CASSEAGGGGQAFF. CDR3 DNA sequence: TGTGCCAGCAGTGAAGCGGGTGGCGGGGGGCAAGCTTTCTTT.

The chain couples TRBV6-4 to TRBJ2-2; no firm D call. Germline loops: CDR1 MRHNA, CDR2 SNTAGT. Trimming pared 4 bases from V and 3 bases from J, leaving 9 bases between. The CDR3 totals 14 residues. As DNA, the CDR3 is TGTGCCAGCAGTGCGATAATAGACACCGGGGAGCTGTTTTTT. Residues: CASSAIIDTGELFF.

This clone was counted only a few times. The CDR3 sequence: CASGAVAGRETQYF. CDR3 nucleotide sequence: TGTGCCAGCGGGGCGGTAGCGGGGCGGGAGACCCAGTACTTC. This chain connects TRBV27 to TRBJ2-5, with 8 bases fitting TRBD2. The CDR3 is 14 residues long. V was clipped by 8 bases and J by 5 bases; unmatched bases: 10. In germline, CDR1 is MNHEY, CDR2 SMNVEV (reference sequence).

The chain combines TRBV7-2 with TRBJ1-2; the match to TRBD1 covers 9 bases. With V trimmed by 4 bases and J by 2 bases, 2 bases remained unmatched. This CDR3 spans 14 amino acids. The germline CDR1 and CDR2 sequences are SGHTA and FQGNSA. The CDR3 loop reads CASSYGQGNYGYTF. Here the CDR3 DNA reads TGTGCCAGCAGCTATGGACAGGGGAACTATGGCTACACCTTC.